This paragraph covers one TCR beta chain sequence. The target of this receptor is not known. No much larger clone exists at a distance of one base, and base qualities are not known. This sample is drawn from a study of shared clonotypes between healthy human individuals (dated by TCRdb to about 2020). For the wider study: The cohort included a few men and a couple of women between 18 and 49 years of age. Per donor, three plates each were used for CD4 naive and CD4 memory, two for CD8 naive, and one for CD8 memory. To estimate repertoire size and how much clonotype sharing occurs between individuals, the study deeply sequenced the blood TCR repertoires of 4 to 6 healthy adults. Libraries were prepared and TCR repertoires were sequenced by different laboratories using diverse techniques, in order to increase sequencing depth and limit assay-specific biases. Each donor's leukapheresis produced roughly between about 0.9 and 9.5 billion PBMCs.

The CDR3 measures 13 amino acids from cysteine to phenylalanine. Only the CDR3 part of the read is kept: 39 bases, read in frame from the first base. V was cut back by 6 bases and J by 0 bases, leaving a gap of 10 bases between them. Taken from the germline V gene, the CDR1 and CDR2 loops are SQVTM and ANQGSEA. Broader findings and caveats from the paper: Even with the large sequencing depth, rarefaction of the sorted-subset datasets indicated that sequencing was incomplete. Sampling was restricted to blood, and TCR repertoires in tissue are likely to differ from TCR repertoires in blood. Larger estimated clonotype richness was generally found for naive subsets than for memory subsets. About 5% of naive CD4, 3.5% of naive CD8, 2.3% of memory CD4, and approximately 0.4% of memory CD8 clonotypes were shared across a handful of donors. Compared with non-shared clonotypes, clonotypes shared by all four sorted-subset donors had higher generation probabilities. Because the study included only a small number of donors, the genetic and exposure-history diversity represented was limited. Pairwise subsampling led to the expectation that sequencing depth would affect the degree of clonotype sharing among donors.

The donors were healthy, HIV-negative adults with no recently reported acute infections or vaccinations. Only Caucasian adults living in Nashville, Tennessee, USA were represented among the donors. Magnetic negative selection was used to enrich CD4+ T cells, after which naive cells were positively selected on CD45RA and the negative fraction became the memory subset. Blood was collected by leukapheresis, and PBMCs were isolated by Ficoll-Histopaque density gradient centrifugation and then cryopreserved in liquid nitrogen vapor phase. Analytical flow cytometry was used to check the purity and quantity of every magnetically sorted T cell population. Each sorted fraction had its genomic DNA isolated and then quantified by UV absorbance on a Nanodrop 2000c. Using the deep immunoSEQ assay, TCR CDR3 regions were amplified from genomic DNA by multiplex PCR. For each cell subset, the extracted genomic DNA was distributed evenly across all wells of several immunoSEQ 96-well plates, and each plate served as one replicate. Each replicate PCR for sorted subsets received roughly 0.2 ug genomic DNA, equal to some 32,000 T cell genomes. Purified libraries were measured with a Qubit 3.0 fluorometer, size-checked on a Bioanalyzer 2100, and measured again with the KAPA Library Quantification kit. Each immunoSEQ 96-well plate was sequenced on its own single-read 150-cycle Illumina NextSeq 550 flow cell. The published analysis was carried out like this. Because only junctional sequences without quality scores were contained in the immunoSEQ output, filtering matching that applied to full-length reads could not be performed. Sequences were annotated with PyIR, a Python wrapper for IgBLAST v1.9, using IMGT germline references to assign V/J genes and CDR3. Reads with weak V/J assignments (E-value above 1e-6), missing CDR3, stop codons, out-of-frame junctions, or ambiguous translated residues were removed. A V3J clonotype was defined by an identical inferred V gene, J gene, and CDR3 amino acid sequence. The percentage overlap between two repertoires was calculated by dividing the number of shared unique clonotypes by the size of the smaller repertoire. RTK rarefaction, the Chao1 estimator, and Recon v2.1 estimates of unobserved clonotypes were used to assess repertoire richness. OLGA was used to compute generation probabilities for all TCRbeta clonotypes that the gDNA method yielded from a handful of donors. Here the immuneACCESS table is served through TCRdb, limited to in-frame sequences with V and J called. Missing clones are a known gap in these copies; in checked studies unresolved V genes cover under half, and the rest lacks a known reason. Clone size and the V and J calls come from that table; the DNA yielded D and trimming. The sample data list 170,000 or so clones, and around 63% of these were observed just once. Around 9.3% of the sample is held by the ten biggest clonotypes.

Sequenced material: memory CD4+ T cells sorted from blood. The sample's cell subset or site label, in plain terms: CD45RA-negative fraction. The sequence is built from TRBV29-1 and TRBJ2-3; D gene: possibly TRBD2, on 5 matching bases. The TCR sequence derives from a young man in good health. The nucleotide sequence is given as TGCAGCGTGGAGCGGAGTAGCACAGATACGCAGTATTTT. Its protein is CSVERSSTDTQYF.